These 25 T cell receptor beta chains share one sample of origin, sequenced in a study of CD8+CD57+ T cells in acquired aplastic anemia. The study profiled TCR beta VDJ and CDR3 using genomic DNA as template. TCRdb ran MiXCR on the reads and lists one entry per CDR3 protein. The sample consists of 400,000 to 600,000 distinct CDR3 sequences, under 40% of them appearing once. Before being chosen for sequencing, patients had shown CD8+CD57+ cell expansion by flow cytometry. Input material: sorted CD4+, CD8+, or CD8+CD57+ T cells (not recorded which) from PBMCs. Source of these receptors: a human donor with aplastic anemia.

This clonotype was picked up a small number of times. The CDR3 loop is CASSGTGFTEAFF. In DNA form, the CDR3 reads TGCGCCAGCAGCGGAACAGGGTTCACTGAAGCTTTCTTT. The genes are TRBV5-1 and TRBJ1-1; D possibly corresponds to TRBD1 (6 bases). Per the germline V gene, CDR1 is SGHRS and CDR2 is YFSETQ. Deletions cut 4 bases from V and 4 bases from J, with 11 bases between. The CDR3 has 13 amino acids.

This clonotype was counted many times. This chain connects TRBV2 to TRBJ2-2; D is undetermined. The CDR3 runs 14 residues. Trimming cost V 4 bases and J 7 bases, with 13 bases left between them. CDR1 SNHLY and CDR2 FYNNEI come from the germline V gene. For the CDR3, the DNA is TGTGCCAGCAGTGTACGTTCCTTGGGCGGGGAGCTGTTTTTT. Protein product: CASSVRSLGGELFF.

The CDR3 sequence is CASGVDRGETQYF. DNA for the CDR3: TGTGCTAGTGGTGTCGACAGGGGGGAGACCCAGTACTTC. The chain joins TRBV12-5 to TRBJ2-5; the match to TRBD1 covers 9 bases. The CDR3 totals 13 residues. CDR1 is LGHNT, CDR2 FRNRAP, per germline. The ends lost 5 bases at V and 5 bases at J; junction bases unmatched: 3. The full variable domain, its missing parts supplied by reference TRBV12-5 and TRBJ2-5, is DARVTQTPRHKVTEMGQEVTMRCQPILGHNTVFWYRQTMMQGLELLAYFRNRAPLDDSGMPKDRFSAEMPDATLATLKIQPSEPRDSAVYFCASGVDRGETQYFGPGTRLLVL.

This clonotype occurred a few times. The rearrangement uses TRBV6-5 and TRBJ2-6; no definite D call. The length of the CDR3 is 15 residues. Germline CDR1 and CDR2: MNHEY and SVGAGI. Trimming took off 0 bases at V and 0 bases at J, with 3 bases between the two ends. CDR3 bases: TGTGCCAGCAGTTACTCATCCTCTGGGGCCAACGTCCTGACTTTC. Translating it yields CASSYSSSGANVLTF.

This clonotype was detected only once. This rearrangement joins TRBV19 to TRBJ1-5; possibly TRBD1 for D (6 bases). Germline V lookup: CDR1 LNHDA, CDR2 SQIVND (reference sequence). The germline V and J ends were trimmed by 6 bases and 7 bases, with 16 bases remaining between them. The CDR3 contains 14 residues. The CDR3, as DNA: TGTGCCAGTAGACTACAGGGAGTGGGCCAGCCCCAGCATTTT. Residues: CASRLQGVGQPQHF.

The chain combines TRBV6-5 with TRBJ1-3; D perhaps matches TRBD1 (6 bases). The CDR3 loop spans 17 amino acids. Germline loops: CDR1 MNHEY, CDR2 SVGAGI. Trimming took off 2 bases at V and 4 bases at J, with 18 bases between the two ends. As DNA, the CDR3 is TGTGCCAGCAGTTACGCCGGAGGGGGGGCAGAAGGAAACACCATATATTTT. The encoded protein is CASSYAGGGAEGNTIYF.

This clonotype was counted between two and nine times. The chain couples TRBV2 to TRBJ1-2; 10 nucleotides match TRBD1. The V gene end was trimmed by 5 bases and the J gene end by 8 bases; junction bases not matched to a gene: 5. Germline assignment: CDR1 SNHLY and CDR2 FYNNEI. This CDR3 has 13 residues. CDR3 in amino acids: CASSWGQGSGYTF. DNA for the CDR3: TGTGCCAGCAGTTGGGGACAGGGGTCCGGCTACACCTTC.

V is TRBV5-5 and J is TRBJ1-1; TRBD1 matches at 7 bases. The V segment lost 0 bases and the J segment 1 base; nucleotides outside the gene matches: 6. The CDR3 runs to 16 residues. Germline V gives CDR1 SGHKS, CDR2 YYEKEE (reference sequence). CDR3 DNA: TGTGCCAGCAGCTTGGCCCGACAGGGAGGGAACACTGAAGCTTTCTTT. Encoded protein: CASSLARQGGNTEAFF. Full variable domain (remainder filled in from reference TRBV5-5 and TRBJ1-1): DAGVTQSPTHLIKTRGQQVTLRCSPISGHKSVSWYQQVLGQGPQFIFQYYEKEERGRGNFPDRFSARQFPNYSSELNVNALLLGDSALYLCASSLARQGGNTEAFFGQGTRLTVV.

The rearrangement uses TRBV7-3 and TRBJ1-2; tentatively, D is TRBD1 (5 bases). From germline, CDR1 is SGHTA and CDR2 FQGTGA. Trimming pared 0 bases from V and 6 bases from J, leaving 8 bases between. This CDR3 region has 13 residues. The CDR3 protein is CASSLTGEDGYTF. In DNA form, the CDR3 reads TGTGCCAGCAGCTTAACGGGGGAGGATGGCTACACCTTC.

This clonotype has a count of ten or more. The chain employs TRBV7-3 and TRBJ1-2; 10 positions match TRBD1. V gave up 6 bases and J gave up 6 bases; unmatched junction bases: 4. Germline V gives CDR1 SGHTA, CDR2 FQGTGA. This CDR3 contains 13 residues. CDR3 sequence reads: CASSRGTGDGYTF. The CDR3 coding sequence is TGTGCCAGCAGTAGAGGGACAGGGGATGGCTACACCTTC.

The CDR3 is CASSFYQMAGELFF. Written as DNA, the CDR3 is TGTGCCAGCAGCTTTTACCAGATGGCCGGGGAGCTGTTTTTT. The chain joins TRBV5-4 to TRBJ2-2; D uncertain. There are 14 residues in the CDR3. The germline V gene encodes CDR1 SGHNT and CDR2 YYREEE (reference sequence). Between the trimmed V and J ends, which lost 2 bases and 6 bases, there was a span of 11 bases.

The V gene is TRBV11-2, the J gene TRBJ2-7; 8 bases fit TRBD1. Germline V gene sequence: CDR1 SGHAT, CDR2 FQNNGV. The CDR3 runs 17 residues. V lost 8 bases to trimming and J lost 0 bases; unmatched junction nucleotides: 15. As DNA, the CDR3 is TGTGCCAGCTCACCATTTTTTTCGGGACAGGACTCCTACGAGCAGTACTTC. Translating it yields CASSPFFSGQDSYEQYF.

The chain links TRBV9 to TRBJ2-5, with D unresolved. Germline values: CDR1 SGDLS, CDR2 YYNGEE. The CDR3 has 14 amino acids. Deletions cut 2 bases from V and 2 bases from J, with 10 bases between. In nucleotides, the CDR3 is TGTGCCAGCAGCGTCGAAGTCGAACAAGAGACCCAGTACTTC. Protein product: CASSVEVEQETQYF.

Notes on this clonotype: An end of the junction does not agree with germline; a read error may underlie this. The V call is TRBV29-1, the J call TRBJ2-3; TRBD2 agrees at 9 bases. Germline lookup yields CDR1 SQVTM and CDR2 ANQGSEA. This CDR3 is built from 14 residues. The chain's CDR3 is CNVNLAGVTDTQYF. As DNA, the CDR3 is TGCAACGTTAACTTAGCGGGGGTCACAGATACGCAGTATTTT.

The chain recombines TRBV11-2 with TRBJ1-2; 8 bases line up with TRBD1. Germline trimming cut 5 bases from V and 6 bases from J; bases unmatched to any gene: 11. Per the germline V gene, CDR1 is SGHAT and CDR2 is FQNNGV. This CDR3 contains 15 residues. The CDR3 reads CASSPGGREMDGYTF. DNA of the CDR3: TGTGCCAGCAGCCCAGGGGGCAGGGAAATGGATGGCTACACCTTC. The entire variable domain, with the rest obtained from reference TRBV11-2 and TRBJ1-2, is as follows: EAGVAQSPRYKIIEKRQSVAFWCNPISGHATLYWYQQILGQGPKLLIQFQNNGVVDDSQLPKDRFSAERLKGVDSTLKIQPAKLEDSAVYLCASSPGGREMDGYTFGSGTRLTVV.

The rearrangement joins TRBV2 to TRBJ1-5; no reliable D call. Trimming stripped 3 bases from V and 2 bases from J, with 8 bases between. The CDR3 is 14 residues long. Germline loops: CDR1 SNHLY, CDR2 FYNNEI. CDR3 sequence reads: CASSEERGNQPQHF. The DNA for the CDR3 is TGTGCCAGCAGTGAGGAGCGAGGCAATCAGCCCCAGCATTTT.

This clonotype came up many times. This chain uses TRBV7-9 with TRBJ1-1; D is uncertain. The germline V and J ends were trimmed by 2 bases and 1 base, with 2 bases remaining between them. The CDR3 is 12 residues long. Germline V gene sequence: CDR1 SEHNR, CDR2 FQNEAQ (reference sequence). CDR3 DNA sequence: TGTGCCAGCAGCTTATGGAACACTGAAGCTTTCTTT. Encoded protein: CASSLWNTEAFF.

This clonotype was observed many times. This chain joins TRBV19 and TRBJ1-4; no firm D call. The CDR3 is made up of 13 amino acids. Trimming shortened V by 7 bases and J by 5 bases, and 11 bases separated the two germline ends. Looked up from germline, CDR1 is LNHDA and CDR2 is SQIVND (reference sequence). CDR3 in amino acids: CASNGRLNEKLFF. The DNA for the CDR3 is TGTGCCAGTAACGGCAGGTTAAATGAAAAACTGTTTTTT.

This clonotype came up a few times. The rearrangement joins TRBV20-1 to TRBJ2-7; 8 positions agree with TRBD2. This CDR3 spans 11 amino acids. Germline V gives CDR1 DFQATT, CDR2 SNEGSKA (reference sequence). In DNA, the CDR3 is TGCAGCGGGAGGGCCGGTAACGAGCAGTACTTC. Translation: CSGRAGNEQYF.

J is TRBJ2-1 and V is TRBV20-1; 13 nucleotides agree with TRBD2. Trimming took 4 bases from V and 8 from J; bases not matched to a gene: 20. The CDR3 has 19 residues. From germline, CDR1 is DFQATT and CDR2 SNEGSKA (reference sequence). CDR3: CSANPTRRELAGGPYEQFF. The DNA of the CDR3 is TGCAGTGCTAACCCGACCCGGAGGGAACTAGCGGGAGGGCCGTATGAGCAGTTCTTC.

The chain links TRBV20-1 to TRBJ2-5, with D possibly being TRBD1 (6 bases). Trimming removed 0 bases from V and 7 bases from J, with 18 bases in between. Germline V gives CDR1 DFQATT, CDR2 SNEGSKA (reference sequence). The CDR3 has 15 amino acids. CDR3 in amino acids: CSARDPGQEYRTQYF. CDR3 bases: TGCAGTGCTAGAGACCCGGGACAAGAGTACCGGACCCAGTACTTC.

The CDR3 nucleotides are TGTGCCAGCGCGGAGTCCATATACAATGAGCAGTTCTTC. Protein product: CASAESIYNEQFF. The V call is TRBV15, the J call TRBJ2-1; D unresolved. With 10 bases removed from V and 4 bases from J, the gap between germline ends came to 14 bases. The V gene's germline CDR1 is LNHNV and CDR2 YYDKDF (reference sequence). The CDR3 extends over 13 amino acids.

There are many counts of this clonotype. The chain employs TRBV19 and TRBJ1-1, with 10 bases lining up with TRBD1. The V and J ends lost 7 bases and 4 bases, in that order; junction bases with no gene match: 18. The CDR3 is 18 residues long. CDR1 is LNHDA, CDR2 SQIVND, per germline (reference sequence). CDR3 loop: CASTLLGQGVGIGTEAFF. CDR3 DNA sequence: TGTGCCAGTACCCTCCTCGGACAGGGGGTTGGTATTGGCACTGAAGCTTTCTTT.

This clonotype was seen ten or more times. The J gene is TRBJ2-7, the V gene TRBV9; 7 nucleotides align to TRBD1. In germline, CDR1 is SGDLS, CDR2 YYNGEE. The CDR3 length is 15 residues. Trimming removed 4 bases from V and 0 bases from J; junction bases left unmatched: 7. DNA for the CDR3: TGTGCCAGCAGCTCCGGACAGGTGAGCTCCTACGAGCAGTACTTC. Translation: CASSSGQVSSYEQYF.

With respect to this clonotype: Germline is not matched at one junction end, which may reflect a read error. This chain connects TRBV11-2 to TRBJ2-7; D unresolved. The germline V gene encodes CDR1 SGHAT and CDR2 FQNNGV. The CDR3 runs 17 residues. Here the CDR3 reads CASSLEAQVGKTYEQYF. DNA of the CDR3: TGTGCCAGCAGCCTAGAAGCCCAGGTGGGGAAAACCTACGAGCAGTACTTC.